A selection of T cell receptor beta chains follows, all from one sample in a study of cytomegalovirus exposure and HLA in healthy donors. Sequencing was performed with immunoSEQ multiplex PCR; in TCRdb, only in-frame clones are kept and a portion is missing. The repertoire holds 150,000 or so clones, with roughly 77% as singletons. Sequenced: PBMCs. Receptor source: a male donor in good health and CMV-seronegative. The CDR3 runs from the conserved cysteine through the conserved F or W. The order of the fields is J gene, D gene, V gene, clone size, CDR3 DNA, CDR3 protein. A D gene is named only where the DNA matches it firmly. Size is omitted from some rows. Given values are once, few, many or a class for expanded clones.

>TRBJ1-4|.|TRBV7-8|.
TGTGCCAGCAGACCTCCGATTCGGCAGACACGAAATGAAAAACTGTTTTTT
CASRPPIRQTRNEKLFF
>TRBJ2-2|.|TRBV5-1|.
TGCGCCAGCAGCTTGGGCCAAACTTACACCGGGGAGCTGTTTTTT
CASSLGQTYTGELFF
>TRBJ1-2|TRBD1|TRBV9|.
TGTGCCAGCGGGGACAGCTATGGCTACACCTTC
CASGDSYGYTF
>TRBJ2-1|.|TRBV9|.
TGTGCCAGCAGCGCAGCAGGGCGGATTAGCAACAATGAGCAGTTCTTC
CASSAAGRISNNEQFF
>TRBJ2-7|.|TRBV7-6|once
TGTGCCAGCAGCTTAGGTGGCGGAGCCTACGAGCAGTACTTC
CASSLGGGAYEQYF
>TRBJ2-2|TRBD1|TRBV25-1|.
TGTGCCAGCAGTGAGCAGGGGGCCTACATCTCCGGGGAGCTGTTTTTT
CASSEQGAYISGELFF
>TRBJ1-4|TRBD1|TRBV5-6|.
TGTGCCAGCAGCTTGGCCGGGACAGGGGGCCAAGAAAAACTGTTTTTT
CASSLAGTGGQEKLFF
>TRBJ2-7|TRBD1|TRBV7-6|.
TGTGCCAGCAGCCTCGGGACAGAAAGACCCGAGCAGTACTTC
CASSLGTERPEQYF
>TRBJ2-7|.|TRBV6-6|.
TGTGCCAGCAGTTACGATACAGGGCGGGTCTTGAGGGAGCAGTACTTC
CASSYDTGRVLREQYF
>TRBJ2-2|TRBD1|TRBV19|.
TGTGCCAGTAGCGTCGACAGGGGGCTCACCGGGGAGCTGTTTTTT
CASSVDRGLTGELFF
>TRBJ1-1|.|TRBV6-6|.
TGTGCCAGCAGTTACTCCTACGGGAACACTGAAGCTTTCTTT
CASSYSYGNTEAFF
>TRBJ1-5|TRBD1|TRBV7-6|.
TGTGCCAGCAGCTTAGGTGGGACAGTACAGCAGCCCCAGCATTTT
CASSLGGTVQQPQHF
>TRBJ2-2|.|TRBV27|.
TGTGCCAGCAGTTTAATGGGGGGTACCGGGGAGCTGTTTTTT
CASSLMGGTGELFF
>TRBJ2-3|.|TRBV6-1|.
TGTGCCAGCAATGGCGAGGACACAGATACGCAGTATTTT
CASNGEDTDTQYF
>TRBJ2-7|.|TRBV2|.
TGTGCCAGCAAGGAGGGAACATACGAGCAGTACTTC
CASKEGTYEQYF
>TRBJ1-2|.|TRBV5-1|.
TGCGCCAGCAGCTTGGGACAGGAAATGATTGGCTACACCTTC
CASSLGQEMIGYTF
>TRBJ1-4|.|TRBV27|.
TGTGCCAGCAGCCAACAGGGAAATAATGAAAAACTGTTTTTT
CASSQQGNNEKLFF
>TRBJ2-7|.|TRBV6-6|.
TGTGCCAGCAGTAAGCCCTACGAGCAGTACTTC
CASSKPYEQYF
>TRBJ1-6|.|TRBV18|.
TGTGCCAGCTCACCATCCACGAGCTCCTATAATTCACCCCTCCACTTT
CASSPSTSSYNSPLHF
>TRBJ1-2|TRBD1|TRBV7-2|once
TGTGCCAGCAGCCAACGACAGGGGGGAAACTATGGCTACACCTTC
CASSQRQGGNYGYTF
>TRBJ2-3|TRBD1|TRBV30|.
TGTGCCTGGAGGACAGGGAAGACGCAGTATTTT
CAWRTGKTQYF
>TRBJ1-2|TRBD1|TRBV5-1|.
TGCGCCAGCAGCCACGGACAGGACTATGGCTACACCTTC
CASSHGQDYGYTF
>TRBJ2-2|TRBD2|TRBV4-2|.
TGTGCCAGCAGCCCGGGGGGGGACCACAACACCGGGGAGCTGTTTTTT
CASSPGGDHNTGELFF
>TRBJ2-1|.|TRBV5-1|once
TGCGCCAGCAGCTCGGGACAACACAATGAGCAGTTCTTC
CASSSGQHNEQFF
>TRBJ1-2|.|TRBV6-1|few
TGTGCCAGCAGTGAGTTCAGTAACTATGGCTACACCTTC
CASSEFSNYGYTF
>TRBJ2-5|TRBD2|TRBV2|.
TGTGCCAGCAGTGGAAACACGTTGGGACGGCGGGAGCGGGAGACCCAGTACTTC
CASSGNTLGRRERETQYF
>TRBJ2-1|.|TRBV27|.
TGTGCCAGCAGTTTAACCAGCGGGCTCCTCTACAATGAGCAGTTCTTC
CASSLTSGLLYNEQFF
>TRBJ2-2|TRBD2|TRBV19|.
TGTGCCAGTAGTATATTCGTCGGGGAAGCGGGGGGGCGGGCCGGGGAGCTGTTTTTT
CASSIFVGEAGGRAGELFF
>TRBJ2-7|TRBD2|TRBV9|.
TGTGCCAGCAGCGCCGCGGGGACTAGCTCCTACGAGCAGTACTTC
CASSAAGTSSYEQYF
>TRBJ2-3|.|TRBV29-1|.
TGCAGCGTTGGCGGGGGCAGGGCATCACCGGTGGCAGATACGCAGTATTTT
CSVGGGRASPVADTQYF
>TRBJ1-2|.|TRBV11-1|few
TGTGCCAGCAGCTTAGACTCTCTACCCGATGGCTACACCTTC
CASSLDSLPDGYTF
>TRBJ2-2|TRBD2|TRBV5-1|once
TGCGCCAGCAGCGCGACTAGCGGGCCGAACACCGGGGAGCTGTTTTTT
CASSATSGPNTGELFF
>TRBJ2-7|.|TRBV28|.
TGTGCCAGCAGTTTACTCCGGTTATCCAGGGGCGAGCAGTACTTC
CASSLLRLSRGEQYF
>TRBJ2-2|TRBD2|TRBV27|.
TGTGCCAGCAGTTTCAGACTAGCGGGGGCGAACACCGGGGAGCTGTTTTTT
CASSFRLAGANTGELFF
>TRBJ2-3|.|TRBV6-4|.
TGTGCCAGCAGTAGGGTGGGAGACTTCACAGATACGCAGTATTTT
CASSRVGDFTDTQYF
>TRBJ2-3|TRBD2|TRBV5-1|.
TGCGCCAGCAGCTTTGACGGGAGGGCGGTAGATACGCAGTATTTT
CASSFDGRAVDTQYF
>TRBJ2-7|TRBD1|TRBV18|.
TGTGCCAGCTCACCTCCGACAGGGGTCGAGCAGTACTTC
CASSPPTGVEQYF
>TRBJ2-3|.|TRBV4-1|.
TGCGCCAGCAGCCAAGATCTTAGTCTAGTGCTCGCGGATACGCAGTATTTT
CASSQDLSLVLADTQYF
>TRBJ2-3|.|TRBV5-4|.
TGTGCCAGCAGCTTGGGGTACGGGAGAGAAGCAGATACGCAGTATTTT
CASSLGYGREADTQYF
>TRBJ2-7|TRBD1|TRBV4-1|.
TGCGCCAGCAGCCAAGAATGGACAGGGGTTTACGAGCAGTACTTC
CASSQEWTGVYEQYF
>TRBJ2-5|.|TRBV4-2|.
TGTGCCAGCAGCCGCGCGGAACAAGAGACCCAGTACTTC
CASSRAEQETQYF
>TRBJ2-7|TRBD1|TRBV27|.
TGTGCCAGCAGCAGCACAGGGGGCATATCCTACGAGCAGTACTTC
CASSSTGGISYEQYF
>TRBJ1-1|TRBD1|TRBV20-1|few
TGCAGGGGACAGCAGAACACTGAAGCTTTCTTT
CRGQQNTEAFF
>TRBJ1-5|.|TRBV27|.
TGTGCCAGCAGTTTATCGAGGGTGAAGCAGCCCCAGCATTTT
CASSLSRVKQPQHF
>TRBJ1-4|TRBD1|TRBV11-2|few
TGTGCCAGCAGCTCCCACAGGGGGGGGGCTGCTAATGAAAAACTGTTTTTT
CASSSHRGGAANEKLFF
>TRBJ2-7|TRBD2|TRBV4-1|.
TGCGCCAGCAGCCTTCGACTAGCCTCCCCCTACGAGCAGTACTTC
CASSLRLASPYEQYF
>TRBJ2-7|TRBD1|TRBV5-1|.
TGCGCCAGCAGCTTCTCCGGGACAGGGAGCTCCTACGAGCAGTACTTC
CASSFSGTGSSYEQYF